Presented here are 22 T cell receptor beta chains from one specimen sequenced in a study of control samples from healthy donors and cancer patients. Some clones are missing from TCRdb's copy, which holds only in-frame ones; the method was immunoSEQ multiplex PCR. The table records about 160,000 clones, nearly 96% of them present only once. The sample taken for sequencing was blood. Source of these receptors: a woman in her 30s in good health.

The chain has TRBV10-1 and TRBJ2-7; tentative D call: TRBD1 (6 bases). CDR3 length equals 14 residues. The germline gives CDR1 WNHNN, CDR2 SYGVQD (reference sequence). The V and J ends lost 6 bases and 3 bases respectively, with 15 bases between them. The CDR3 DNA sequence: TGCGCCAGCAGCGAAAAAACAGGGAACTACGAGCAGTACTTC. Encoded protein: CASSEKTGNYEQYF.

The chain carries TRBV7-9 and TRBJ2-1; 14 bases agree with TRBD2. V was pared by 5 bases and J by 7 bases, with 4 bases of the junction left unmatched. The length of the CDR3 is 15 residues. Looked up from germline, CDR1 is SEHNR and CDR2 is FQNEAQ (reference sequence). The CDR3 coding sequence is TGTGCCAGCAGCGTGACTAGCGGGAGGGAAAATGAGCAGTTCTTC. It specifies CASSVTSGRENEQFF.

The rearrangement uses TRBV28 and TRBJ2-7; 10 nucleotides match TRBD1. The germline V gene encodes CDR1 MDHEN and CDR2 SYDVKM. V lost 6 bases to trimming and J lost 0 bases; unmatched junction nucleotides: 5. This CDR3 comprises 15 residues. The CDR3 DNA sequence: TGTGCCAGCAGGACCGGGACAGGGGCCTCCTACGAGCAGTACTTC. Translation: CASRTGTGASYEQYF.

V is TRBV5-6 and J is TRBJ1-2, with 8 bases that match TRBD1. Germline V gives CDR1 SGHDT, CDR2 YYEEEE. The trim removed 3 bases at V and 4 bases at J, leaving 8 bases unmatched. This CDR3 is 15 amino acids long. CDR3 nucleotides: TGTGCCAGCAGCTCGAACGACAGGGGAGGCTATGGCTACACCTTC. It specifies CASSSNDRGGYGYTF.

This clone was seen only once. This chain uses TRBV9 with TRBJ2-2; D is uncertain. The germline V and J ends were trimmed by 4 bases and 3 bases, with 16 bases remaining between them. Per the germline V gene, CDR1 is SGDLS and CDR2 is YYNGEE. This CDR3 contains 16 residues. The CDR3 DNA reads as TGTGCCAGCAGCCCCGGTGTGGGTGGATACACCGGGGAGCTGTTTTTT. Protein product: CASSPGVGGYTGELFF.

V is TRBV19 and J is TRBJ1-3; D is undetermined. Between the trimmed V and J ends, which lost 6 bases and 0 bases, there was a span of 6 bases. The CDR3 contains 13 residues. CDR1 is LNHDA, CDR2 SQIVND, per germline (reference sequence). CDR3 coding DNA: TGTGCCAGTAGCGTCTTCTCTGGAAACACCATATATTTT. This translates into CASSVFSGNTIYF. Together with reference TRBV19 and TRBJ1-3, the CDR3 gives the full variable domain: DGGITQSPKYLFRKEGQNVTLSCEQNLNHDAMYWYRQDPGQGLRLIYYSQIVNDFQKGDIAEGYSVSREKKESFPLTVTSAQKNPTAFYLCASSVFSGNTIYFGEGSWLTVV.

This clone was seen a single time. The chain carries TRBV27 and TRBJ2-2; possibly TRBD1 for D (6 bases). The germline V gene has CDR1 MNHEY and CDR2 SMNVEV (reference sequence). With 6 bases removed from V and 0 bases from J, the gap between germline ends came to 8 bases. This CDR3 contains 14 residues. Here the CDR3 reads CASSWTANTGELFF. The CDR3 region has the DNA TGTGCCAGCAGCTGGACAGCGAACACCGGGGAGCTGTTTTTT.

The CDR3 sequence: CASSQGLAGNEQFF. The DNA of the CDR3 is TGTGCCAGCAGCCAGGGACTAGCGGGAAATGAGCAGTTCTTC. This chain joins TRBV11-2 and TRBJ2-1, with TRBD2 matching 13 bases. The V gene end was trimmed by 5 bases and the J gene end by 7 bases; junction bases not matched to a gene: 2. Germline V lookup: CDR1 SGHAT, CDR2 FQNNGV. This CDR3 region has 14 residues.

This clone has a single count. The chain couples TRBV3-1 (or the pseudogene TRBV3-2) to TRBJ1-1; tentatively, D is TRBD1 (6 bases). This CDR3 spans 15 amino acids. Trimming cost V 0 bases and J 6 bases, with 14 bases left between them. Per germline, CDR1 LGHDT and CDR2 YNNKEL (reference sequence). DNA of the CDR3: TGTGCCAGCAGCCAAGAATCATTCGGGGGCGCTGAAGCTTTCTTT. Amino acid sequence: CASSQESFGGAEAFF.

V and J are TRBV28 and TRBJ1-6; TRBD1 matches 7 bases. Germline V CDR1 and CDR2: MDHEN, SYDVKM. V shed 7 bases and J 0 bases; nucleotides not matched to a gene: 12. This CDR3 spans 18 amino acids. The CDR3 loop reads CASNIIRGQSSYNSPLHF. In nucleotides, the CDR3 is TGTGCCAGCAACATCATACGGGGACAGAGCTCCTATAATTCACCCCTCCACTTT. Together with reference TRBV28 and TRBJ1-6, the CDR3 gives the full variable domain: DVKVTQSSRYLVKRTGEKVFLECVQDMDHENMFWYRQDPGLGLRLIYFSYDVKMKEKGDIPEGYSVSREKKERFSLILESASTNQTSMYLCASNIIRGQSSYNSPLHFGNGTRLTVT.

V and J are TRBV2 and TRBJ1-5; TRBD1 aligns across 7 bases. There are 17 residues in the CDR3. Per the germline V gene, CDR1 is SNHLY and CDR2 is FYNNEI. Germline trimming cut 3 bases from V and 0 bases from J; bases unmatched to any gene: 8. CDR3 loop: CASSDLTGLFSNQPQHF. The CDR3 DNA reads as TGTGCCAGCAGTGATCTGACAGGGCTTTTTAGCAATCAGCCCCAGCATTTT.

Of note for this clone: Other DNA sequences in this sample translate to the same CDR3. CDR3 nucleotides: TGTGCCAGCAGACGGACAGGGGGCGGATTGAACACTGAAGCTTTCTTT. It is translated as CASRRTGGGLNTEAFF. The J gene is TRBJ1-1, the V gene TRBV7-9; TRBD1 matches at 11 bases. The CDR3 loop spans 16 amino acids. V lost 6 bases and J lost 0; bases outside the gene matches: 6. The germline V gene has CDR1 SEHNR and CDR2 FQNEAQ (reference sequence).

This chain uses TRBV28 with TRBJ2-5; D gene uncertain. Germline values: CDR1 MDHEN, CDR2 SYDVKM. The CDR3 extends over 11 amino acids. V lost 5 bases to trimming and J lost 5 bases, with 6 bases between them. This CDR3 reads CASSTGETQYF. In DNA, the CDR3 is TGTGCCAGCAGTACTGGGGAGACCCAGTACTTC. Full variable domain (missing parts from reference TRBV28 and TRBJ2-5): DVKVTQSSRYLVKRTGEKVFLECVQDMDHENMFWYRQDPGLGLRLIYFSYDVKMKEKGDIPEGYSVSREKKERFSLILESASTNQTSMYLCASSTGETQYFGPGTRLLVL.

This clone came up a few times. V and J are TRBV7-9 and TRBJ2-2; D not certain. The CDR3 totals 14 residues. V was cut by 5 bases and J by 6 bases, with 13 bases left in between. The germline gives CDR1 SEHNR, CDR2 FQNEAQ (reference sequence). The CDR3 loop is CASSTDGSPGELFF. The CDR3 DNA reads as TGTGCCAGCAGCACCGACGGTTCCCCCGGGGAGCTGTTTTTT. The full variable domain, completed using reference TRBV7-9 and TRBJ2-2, is DTGVSQNPRHKITKRGQNVTFRCDPISEHNRLYWYRQTLGQGPEFLTYFQNEAQLEKSRLLSDRFSAERPKGSFSTLEIQRTEQGDSAMYLCASSTDGSPGELFFGEGSRLTVL.

Here the CDR3 DNA reads TGTGCCAGCAGCTCCCCTGGGACAGCCCTTTTGACACCCCTCCACTTT. Encoded protein: CASSSPGTALLTPLHF. The genes are TRBV5-4 and TRBJ1-6; 7 positions match TRBD1. V was clipped by 3 bases and J by 11 bases; unmatched bases: 14. The CDR3 has 16 amino acids. Germline lookup yields CDR1 SGHNT and CDR2 YYREEE (reference sequence).

The chain couples TRBV6-6 to TRBJ1-5; tentative D call: TRBD1 (6 bases). The germline gives CDR1 MNHNY, CDR2 SVGAGI (reference sequence). The CDR3 sequence is 16 residues long. The V gene lost 5 bases and the J gene lost 0 bases, with 14 bases spanning the gap. The CDR3 region is CASSKNVQGSNQPQHF. The CDR3 DNA follows: TGTGCCAGCAGTAAAAACGTACAGGGTAGCAATCAGCCCCAGCATTTT.

This clone was detected only once. The J gene is TRBJ2-7, the V gene TRBV11-2; the D gene is possibly TRBD2 (7 bases). The CDR3 covers 17 residues. V lost 0 bases and J lost 5, with 20 bases in between. Per the germline V gene, CDR1 is SGHAT and CDR2 is FQNNGV. The chain's CDR3 is CASSLDRGGRVIHEQYF. The CDR3 coding sequence is TGTGCCAGCAGCTTAGATAGGGGGGGGCGAGTAATCCACGAGCAGTACTTC.

This chain uses TRBV30 with TRBJ2-3; tentatively, D is TRBD1 or TRBD2 (5 bases each). V was clipped by 2 bases and J by 7 bases, with 16 bases between them. The germline V gene has CDR1 GTSNPN and CDR2 SVGIG (reference sequence). This CDR3 contains 14 residues. The CDR3: CAWSWGTLEYTQYF. CDR3 nucleotides: TGTGCCTGGAGTTGGGGGACCCTCGAATATACGCAGTATTTT.

The chain recombines TRBV9 with TRBJ1-4; weak D call: TRBD1 (5 bases). The germline CDR1 and CDR2 sequences are SGDLS and YYNGEE. Between the trimmed V and J ends, which lost 3 bases and 4 bases, there was a span of 13 bases. The CDR3 sequence is 15 residues long. In DNA, the CDR3 is TGTGCCAGCAGCGCCCTGGACACCCATAATGAAAAACTGTTTTTT. Amino acids: CASSALDTHNEKLFF. Looking up the rest from reference TRBV9 and TRBJ1-4 gives the full variable domain: DSGVTQTPKHLITATGQRVTLRCSPRSGDLSVYWYQQSLDQGLQFLIQYYNGEERAKGNILERFSAQQFPDLHSELNLSSLELGDSALYFCASSALDTHNEKLFFGSGTQLSVL.

The rearrangement links TRBV7-9 to TRBJ1-2, with D unclear. Germline V gene lookup returns CDR1 SEHNR and CDR2 FQNEAQ (reference sequence). The V and J ends lost 3 bases and 4 bases respectively, with 6 bases between them. The CDR3 is made up of 12 amino acids. The CDR3 spells CASSFSFYGYTF. CDR3 DNA: TGTGCCAGCAGCTTCAGCTTCTATGGCTACACCTTC.

The chain combines TRBV29-1 with TRBJ1-2; perhaps TRBD1 as D (6 bases). Germline CDR1 is SQVTM and CDR2 is ANQGSEA. The CDR3 covers 14 residues. The ends were cut back, 3 bases at V and 5 bases at J, with 16 bases in the middle. For the CDR3, the DNA is TGCAGCGTTGATGCGGTGGGGGCAGAATATGGCTACACCTTC. Amino acid sequence: CSVDAVGAEYGYTF.

V gene TRBV28 combines with J gene TRBJ2-1, with 11 bases aligning to TRBD2. V lost 8 bases to trimming and J lost 9 bases; unmatched junction nucleotides: 3. Germline V lookup: CDR1 MDHEN, CDR2 SYDVKM. The CDR3 is made up of 12 amino acids. CDR3 residues: CASPTSGGEQFF. The CDR3 bases are TGTGCCAGCCCTACTAGCGGGGGTGAGCAGTTCTTC.